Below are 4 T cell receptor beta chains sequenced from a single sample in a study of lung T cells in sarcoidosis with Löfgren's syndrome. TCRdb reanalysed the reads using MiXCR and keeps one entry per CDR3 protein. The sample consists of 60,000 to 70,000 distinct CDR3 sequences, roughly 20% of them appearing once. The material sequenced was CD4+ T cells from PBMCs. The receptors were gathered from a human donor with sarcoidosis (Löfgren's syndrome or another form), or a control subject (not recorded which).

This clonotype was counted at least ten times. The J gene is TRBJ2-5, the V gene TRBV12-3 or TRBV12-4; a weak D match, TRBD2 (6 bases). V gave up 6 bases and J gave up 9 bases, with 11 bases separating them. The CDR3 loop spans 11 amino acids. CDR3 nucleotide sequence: TGTGCCAGCAGGGGAGGTGTAGCCCAGTACTTC. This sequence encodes CASRGGVAQYF.

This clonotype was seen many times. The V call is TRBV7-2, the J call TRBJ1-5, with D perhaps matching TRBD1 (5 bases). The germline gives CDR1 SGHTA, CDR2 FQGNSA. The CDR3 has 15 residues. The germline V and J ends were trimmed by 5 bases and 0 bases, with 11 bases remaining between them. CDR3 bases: TGTGCCAGCAGCCAAGGGACGGTTAGCAATCAGCCCCAGCATTTT. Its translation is CASSQGTVSNQPQHF.

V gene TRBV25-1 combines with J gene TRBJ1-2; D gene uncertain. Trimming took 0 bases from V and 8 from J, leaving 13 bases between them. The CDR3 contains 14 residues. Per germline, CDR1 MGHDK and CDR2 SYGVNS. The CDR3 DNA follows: TGTGCCAGCAGTGAATATGCGGGTACGGGCGGCTACACCTTC. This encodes CASSEYAGTGGYTF.

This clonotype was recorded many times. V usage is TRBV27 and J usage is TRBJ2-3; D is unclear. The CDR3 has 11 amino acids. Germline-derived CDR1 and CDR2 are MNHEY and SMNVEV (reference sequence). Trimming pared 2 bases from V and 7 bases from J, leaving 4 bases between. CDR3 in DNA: TGTGCCAGCAGTTTAGTTAATACGCAGTATTTT. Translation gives CASSLVNTQYF.